This TCR beta chain was identified in a study of T cell changes during pregnancy in multiple sclerosis. TCRdb's copy holds only in-frame clones and misses some; the assay was immunoSEQ multiplex PCR. The sample gives tens of thousands of clones, 94% of which show up once; about 0.99% is in the top ten. CDR1 SGHAT and CDR2 FQDESV come from the germline V gene (reference sequence). V dropped 5 bases and J dropped 2; count of bases not matched to a gene: 10. The CDR3 runs 17 residues. V gene TRBV11-1 combines with J gene TRBJ2-1; 9 bases are a match to TRBD2. This clonotype was obtained from a female donor in good health, enrolled as a control in a pregnancy study. This sample comprised peripheral blood, obtained in the second trimester of pregnancy. The CDR3 nucleotides are TGTGCCAGCAGCCACGTGGGAGCGGGAGGTCCCTACAATGAGCAGTTCTTC. It yields the protein CASSHVGAGGPYNEQFF. Together with reference TRBV11-1 and TRBJ2-1, the CDR3 gives the full variable domain: EAEVAQSPRYKITEKSQAVAFWCDPISGHATLYWYRQILGQGPELLVQFQDESVVDDSQLPKDRFSAERLKGVDSTLKIQPAELGDSAMYLCASSHVGAGGPYNEQFFGPGTRLTVL.